These 14 T cell receptor beta chains were all obtained from the same sample, sequenced in a study of T cell responses to AZD1222 COVID-19 vaccine (dated by TCRdb to about 2021). The sample's time point label is to be understood as: baseline before first vaccination. Libraries were built with the immunoSEQ multiplex PCR assay. The source is immuneACCESS, and TCRdb retained only in-frame sequences with V and J called. Part of the clones is not carried over; for the studies checked, unresolved V genes explain less than half of this, and the remainder is unexplained. For this sample the table gives roughly 120,000 clones, of which about nine tenths were detected only once. 6% to 8% of the sample is in the top ten clones. The sample consisted of peripheral blood, taken on day 0 of AZD1222 vaccination. These receptors were obtained from an adult in good health.

The gene calls are TRBV7-3 and TRBJ2-3, with 10 nucleotides matching TRBD1. The CDR3 length is 16 residues. J was trimmed by 1 base and V by 5 bases; bases with no gene match: 6. CDR1 SGHTA and CDR2 FQGTGA come from the germline V gene. The CDR3 DNA reads TGTGCCAGCAGCCCGACAGGGGGCATCGGCACAGATACGCAGTATTTT. Protein: CASSPTGGIGTDTQYF.

For the CDR3, the DNA is TGTGCCAGCAGCTTAGTTCGGGGGGCAGGGACTGAAGCTTTCTTT. This gives the protein CASSLVRGAGTEAFF. The chain employs TRBV11-1 and TRBJ1-1; the D gene is possibly TRBD1 (6 bases). There are 15 residues in the CDR3. Germline CDR1 reads SGHAT; CDR2 reads FQDESV (reference sequence). V shed 1 base and J shed 5 bases, with 14 bases lying between them.

The chain uses TRBV6-5 and TRBJ2-1; TRBD2 matches 8 bases. J gave up 4 bases and V 7 bases, and 9 bases lay outside the gene matches. Germline values: CDR1 MNHEY, CDR2 SVGAGI. This CDR3 has 15 residues. CDR3 sequence: CASNLGREAYNEQFF. The DNA for the CDR3 is TGTGCCAGCAACTTGGGGCGGGAGGCTTACAATGAGCAGTTCTTC.

The chain uses TRBV19 and TRBJ2-5; D is perhaps TRBD2 (5 bases). The CDR3 is made up of 13 amino acids. V gave up 5 bases and J gave up 5 bases, with 12 bases separating them. Looked up from germline, CDR1 is LNHDA and CDR2 is SQIVND (reference sequence). The CDR3, as DNA: TGTGCCAGTAGTCTGGTTGGGGAGGAGACCCAGTACTTC. Its protein is CASSLVGEETQYF.

V usage is TRBV10-2 and J usage is TRBJ1-1; D is unclear. Germline CDR1 WSHSY, CDR2 SAAADI. Trimming took 7 bases from V and 1 from J, leaving 7 bases between them. The CDR3 has 12 residues. This chain's CDR3 is CASIRKNTEAFF. DNA of the CDR3: TGCGCCAGCATCCGGAAGAACACTGAAGCTTTCTTT.

V gene TRBV6-1 combines with J gene TRBJ2-3; perhaps TRBD1 as D (6 bases). This CDR3 has 15 amino acids. Germline V gives CDR1 MNHNS, CDR2 SASEGT. Trimming took 0 bases from V and 6 from J, leaving 13 bases between them. This CDR3 reads CASSEAPGATDTQYF. DNA of the CDR3: TGTGCCAGCAGTGAAGCCCCAGGGGCGACGGATACGCAGTATTTT.

In its sample, this clone was seen a few times. The chain is built from TRBV6-5 and TRBJ1-2; D not certain. The germline V and J ends were trimmed by 4 bases and 2 bases, with 14 bases remaining between them. There are 15 residues in the CDR3. Germline V CDR1 and CDR2: MNHEY, SVGAGI. The DNA for the CDR3 is TGTGCCAGCAGTTCCCCAGAACGAACCAACTATGGCTACACCTTC. It translates to CASSSPERTNYGYTF.

The chain joins TRBV18 to TRBJ2-5, with D maybe TRBD2 (6 bases). The germline gives CDR1 KGHSH, CDR2 LQKENI. The CDR3 sequence is 15 residues long. V lost 2 bases and J 2 bases, leaving 12 bases between the germline ends. The CDR3 protein is CASSPILGTQETQYF. CDR3 bases: TGTGCCAGCTCACCAATCCTGGGGACTCAAGAGACCCAGTACTTC.

This chain joins TRBV7-3 and TRBJ1-2, with D perhaps matching TRBD1 (6 bases). V shed 5 bases and J shed 5 bases, with 24 bases lying between them. In germline, CDR1 is SGHTA, CDR2 FQGTGA. CDR3 length: 17 amino acids. The CDR3 bases are TGTGCCAGCAGCCCTGGCCGGGGCCGCGGGGGCCATTATGGCTACACCTTC. Its translation: CASSPGRGRGGHYGYTF.

The chain has TRBV27 and TRBJ2-7, with D tentatively TRBD1 (6 bases). Germline V gene data show CDR1 as MNHEY and CDR2 as SMNVEV (reference sequence). The CDR3 is made up of 14 amino acids. The V and J ends lost 2 bases and 6 bases respectively, with 14 bases between them. As DNA, the CDR3 is TGTGCCAGCAGTTTACGACAGGTTGGGGGCGAGCAGTACTTC. This codes for CASSLRQVGGEQYF.

The rearrangement uses TRBV5-5 and TRBJ1-5; D is unclear. CDR3 length: 15 amino acids. Germline V CDR1 and CDR2: SGHKS, YYEKEE (reference sequence). V was pared by 0 bases and J by 0 bases, with 7 bases between. The chain's CDR3 is CASSLGSYSNQPQHF. The CDR3 DNA sequence: TGTGCCAGCAGCTTGGGTAGTTATAGCAATCAGCCCCAGCATTTT.

This chain connects TRBV20-1 to TRBJ1-2; D unclear. This CDR3 comprises 11 residues. Germline assignment: CDR1 DFQATT and CDR2 SNEGSKA (reference sequence). The germline V and J ends were trimmed by 6 bases and 1 base, with 6 bases remaining between them. CDR3 sequence reads: CSADVNYGYTF. As DNA, the CDR3 is TGCAGTGCGGATGTTAACTATGGCTACACCTTC.

V gene TRBV2 combines with J gene TRBJ1-5, with 9 positions matching TRBD1. Germline CDR1 and CDR2: SNHLY and FYNNEI. Germline trimming cut 6 bases from V and 1 base from J; bases unmatched to any gene: 7. This CDR3 is 16 amino acids long. CDR3 sequence reads: CASRDHTGGSNQPQHF. CDR3 in DNA: TGTGCCAGCAGGGACCATACAGGGGGCAGCAATCAGCCCCAGCATTTT.

V gene TRBV7-9 combines with J gene TRBJ2-3; TRBD2 matches at 8 bases. Germline V CDR1 and CDR2: SEHNR, FQNEAQ (reference sequence). The CDR3 loop spans 16 amino acids. With 5 bases clipped from V and 4 bases from J, the junction kept 11 bases outside the gene matches. The CDR3 loop is CASSAGGTAGADTQYF. The CDR3 coding sequence is TGTGCCAGCAGCGCGGGGGGCACCGCGGGCGCAGATACGCAGTATTTT. Using reference TRBV7-9 and TRBJ2-3 for the parts outside the CDR3, the full variable domain is DTGVSQNPRHKITKRGQNVTFRCDPISEHNRLYWYRQTLGQGPEFLTYFQNEAQLEKSRLLSDRFSAERPKGSFSTLEIQRTEQGDSAMYLCASSAGGTAGADTQYFGPGTRLTVL.